The 19 T cell receptor beta chains below come from one sample, sequenced in a study of CD8 T cells in Susac syndrome. RNA in amounts of about 0.45 to 1 ug was reverse transcribed with random hexamers. From the immunoSEQ multiplex PCR reads, TCRdb called clonotypes with MiXCR, one entry per CDR3 protein. The table shows 400,000 or so distinct CDR3 sequences, with approximately 85% occurring only once. The source material was CD8+ T cells from PBMCs. These receptors were obtained from a human donor with multiple sclerosis.

The chain is built from TRBV19 and TRBJ2-2; 8 bases agree with TRBD1. The J segment lost 11 bases and the V segment lost 6 bases, leaving 11 bases of the junction unmatched. The CDR3 is made up of 14 amino acids. Germline V CDR1 and CDR2: LNHDA, SQIVND (reference sequence). The CDR3 sequence is CASSLTGESGELFF. Written as DNA, the CDR3 is TGTGCCAGTAGCCTGACAGGGGAGAGCGGTGAGCTGTTTTTT.

This clonotype has just one count. J is TRBJ2-1 and V is TRBV5-1, with D perhaps assigned TRBD1 or TRBD2 (5 bases each). This CDR3 spans 15 amino acids. V shed 9 bases and J shed 7 bases, with 23 bases lying between them. Germline assignment: CDR1 SGHRS and CDR2 YFSETQ. CDR3 in DNA: TGCGCCACTACTACCGACAGCAGCGGTATAAATGAGCAGTTCTTC. It codes for CATTTDSSGINEQFF.

The genes are TRBV2 and TRBJ1-2; D uncertain. This CDR3 is 14 amino acids long. Germline lookup yields CDR1 SNHLY and CDR2 FYNNEI. V lost 1 base, J lost 4 bases, and 10 bases lay in between. The CDR3 DNA follows: TGTGCCAGCAGTGAAGGGACGGCTCTCTATGGCTACACCTTC. This sequence encodes CASSEGTALYGYTF.

The rearrangement joins TRBV7-9 to TRBJ1-5; D ambiguous. Looked up from germline, CDR1 is SEHNR and CDR2 is FQNEAQ (reference sequence). This CDR3 region has 12 residues. The V and J ends lost 5 bases and 6 bases respectively, with 8 bases between them. CDR3 in amino acids: CASSHPLQPQHF. The CDR3, as DNA: TGTGCCAGCAGCCATCCTCTTCAGCCCCAGCATTTT.

The rearrangement joins TRBV5-1 to TRBJ2-7; no clear D gene. This CDR3 has 15 amino acids. The germline CDR1 and CDR2 sequences are SGHRS and YFSETQ. Deletions cut 0 bases from V and 2 bases from J, with 12 bases between. In nucleotides, the CDR3 is TGCGCCAGCAGCTTGGACCCCCCGCCAACCTACGAGCAGTACTTC. Translating it yields CASSLDPPPTYEQYF.

The CDR3 spells CASSDWGQNTEAFF. CDR3 DNA sequence: TGTGCCAGCAGTGATTGGGGCCAGAACACTGAAGCTTTCTTT. The rearrangement links TRBV25-1 to TRBJ1-1; TRBD1 might be the D (5 bases). Trimming shortened V by 3 bases and J by 1 base, and 9 bases separated the two germline ends. Germline V gene sequence: CDR1 MGHDK, CDR2 SYGVNS. The CDR3 has 14 amino acids.

The chain is built from TRBV29-1 and TRBJ1-1; 8 bases fit TRBD1. With 3 bases clipped from V and 0 bases from J, the junction kept 6 bases outside the gene matches. The length of the CDR3 is 15 residues. CDR1 is SQVTM and CDR2 is ANQGSEA in the germline V gene. CDR3 coding DNA: TGCAGCGTTGACCCTTTGGACAGGGTGAACACTGAAGCTTTCTTT. Protein: CSVDPLDRVNTEAFF.

CDR3 loop: CASSIRDSLTGELFF. CDR3 nucleotide sequence: TGTGCCAGCAGCATACGGGACAGTCTGACCGGGGAGCTGTTTTTT. This rearrangement joins TRBV9 to TRBJ2-2; TRBD1 agrees at 7 bases. Germline CDR1 SGDLS, CDR2 YYNGEE. V lost 4 bases to trimming and J lost 5 bases; unmatched junction nucleotides: 8. The CDR3 runs 15 residues. Filled out from reference TRBV9 and TRBJ2-2, the complete variable domain reads DSGVTQTPKHLITATGQRVTLRCSPRSGDLSVYWYQQSLDQGLQFLIQYYNGEERAKGNILERFSAQQFPDLHSELNLSSLELGDSALYFCASSIRDSLTGELFFGEGSRLTVL.

The rearrangement joins TRBV6-1 to TRBJ2-7; TRBD1 is a possible D gene (6 bases). The length of the CDR3 is 13 residues. The V gene lost 10 bases and the J gene lost 7 bases, with 20 bases spanning the gap. Germline V gene data show CDR1 as MNHNS and CDR2 as SASEGT. The CDR3 loop reads CATKVGASGEQYF. CDR3 nucleotide sequence: TGTGCCACCAAGGTGGGGGCGTCTGGTGAGCAGTACTTC.

The chain carries TRBV10-3 and TRBJ2-7; 16 bases fit TRBD2. Germline-derived CDR1 and CDR2 are ENHRY and SYGVKD. The CDR3 is 17 residues long. The junction had 7 bases not matched to a gene; V was cut back by 4 bases and J by 4 bases. In DNA, the CDR3 is TGTGCCATCAGTGCCGGGACTAGCGGGAGGGTATTATACGAGCAGTACTTC. Its translation: CAISAGTSGRVLYEQYF.

This clonotype has only one observation. This chain connects TRBV5-4 to TRBJ2-3; tentatively, D is TRBD2 (7 bases). The CDR3 consists of 13 residues. Per the germline V gene, CDR1 is SGHNT and CDR2 is YYREEE (reference sequence). V was clipped by 4 bases and J by 5 bases, with 11 bases between them. This chain's CDR3 is CASSPGGRDTQYF. For the CDR3, the DNA is TGTGCCAGCAGCCCCGGGGGGCGAGATACGCAGTATTTT.

This chain uses TRBV28 with TRBJ1-2; 8 nucleotides line up with TRBD1. Germline values: CDR1 MDHEN, CDR2 SYDVKM. The CDR3 contains 14 residues. The V segment lost 5 bases and the J segment 5 bases; nucleotides outside the gene matches: 7. CDR3 coding DNA: TGTGCCAGCAGTGAAGGACAGGGTCAATATGGCTACACCTTC. Translation: CASSEGQGQYGYTF.

The count of this clonotype is one. This chain joins TRBV19 and TRBJ1-1; tentatively, D is TRBD1 (6 bases). Germline CDR1 is LNHDA and CDR2 is SQIVND (reference sequence). The length of the CDR3 is 14 residues. Between the trimmed V and J ends, which lost 1 base and 5 bases, there was a span of 11 bases. In DNA form, the CDR3 reads TGTGCCAGTAGTATAGGTGGCACAGGGACTGAAGCTTTCTTT. It is translated as CASSIGGTGTEAFF.

This clonotype was counted between two and nine times. The CDR3 nucleotides are TGTGCCTGGAGTGCGGGCAATCAGCCCCAGCATTTT. Translated: CAWSAGNQPQHF. The V and J genes are TRBV30 and TRBJ1-5; D unclear. The germline V and J ends were trimmed by 1 base and 2 bases, with 3 bases remaining between them. This CDR3 region has 12 residues. Germline values: CDR1 GTSNPN, CDR2 SVGIG (reference sequence).

This chain connects TRBV5-1 to TRBJ1-5; D ambiguous. The germline gives CDR1 SGHRS, CDR2 YFSETQ. The CDR3 has 15 residues. The V end was cut by 4 bases, the J end by 0 bases, with 11 bases between. DNA of the CDR3: TGCGCCAGCAGCCCGGACGGTTATAGCAATCAGCCCCAGCATTTT. Its translation: CASSPDGYSNQPQHF. Based on the CDR3 plus reference TRBV5-1 and TRBJ1-5, the full variable domain is KAGVTQTPRYLIKTRGQQVTLSCSPISGHRSVSWYQQTPGQGLQFLFEYFSETQRNKGNFPGRFSGRQFSNSRSEMNVSTLELGDSALYLCASSPDGYSNQPQHFGDGTRLSIL.

This chain connects TRBV7-8 to TRBJ2-1; 14 bases match TRBD2. V dropped 7 bases and J dropped 7; count of bases not matched to a gene: 24. The CDR3 is made up of 21 amino acids. Germline-derived CDR1 and CDR2 are SGHVS and FQNEAQ. The CDR3 nucleotides read TGTGCCAGCACCCTTCAAGGGGGACTAGCGGGAGAAGTGAGTGAAGTTAATGAGCAGTTCTTC. Translated: CASTLQGGLAGEVSEVNEQFF.

The V and J genes are TRBV2 and TRBJ2-3, with D tentatively TRBD2 (5 bases). The CDR3 consists of 12 residues. CDR1 is SNHLY and CDR2 is FYNNEI in the germline V gene. V was pared by 7 bases and J by 6 bases, with 11 bases between. The CDR3 region is CASMDFDDTQYF. DNA of the CDR3: TGTGCCAGCATGGACTTTGACGATACGCAGTATTTT.

The chain has TRBV5-5 and TRBJ2-7, with unresolved D. V was cut by 4 bases and J by 0 bases, with 11 bases left in between. Germline V gives CDR1 SGHKS, CDR2 YYEKEE (reference sequence). The CDR3 extends over 14 amino acids. The CDR3 here is CASSEGRNSYEQYF. The CDR3 DNA follows: TGTGCCAGCAGCGAAGGACGGAACTCCTACGAGCAGTACTTC.

This chain links TRBV20-1 with TRBJ2-7; D unresolved. CDR3 length equals 9 residues. CDR1 is DFQATT, CDR2 SNEGSKA, per germline (reference sequence). Trimming left V 5 bases short and J 3 bases short, with 2 bases between. The CDR3 loop reads CSAGYEQYF. In DNA form, the CDR3 reads TGCAGTGCTGGCTACGAGCAGTACTTC.